The present entry profiles one T cell receptor (beta chain) with its context. This CDR3 region has 13 residues. The germline V gene has CDR1 MNHNY and CDR2 SVGAGI (reference sequence). V lost 2 bases to trimming and J lost 8 bases, with 9 bases between them. How the authors handled the data: Estimation of nucleated cell counts relied on the amplification of reference gene primers. TCRdb keeps only in-frame clones here, not all; method: immunoSEQ multiplex PCR. That table gives V, J and clone size, and the DNA gave D and trimming. Of 150,000 to 200,000 clones in the sample, roughly 84% were seen once. The sample originates from a study of blood T cell repertoires in COVID-19. Study-wide background: Sites across the United States, Italy and Spain contributed samples from acute and convalescent COVID-19. From T cells, B-cell-depleted T cells, or PBMCs came the material, which was cDNA or gDNA.

The sample consisted of peripheral blood. The chain uses TRBV6-6 and TRBJ1-4; D remains ambiguous. This sequence was found in an elderly woman with acute or convalescent COVID-19. The CDR3 is CASSYAPGEKLFF. CDR3 nucleotides: TGTGCCAGCAGTTACGCCCCGGGAGAAAAACTGTTTTTT.